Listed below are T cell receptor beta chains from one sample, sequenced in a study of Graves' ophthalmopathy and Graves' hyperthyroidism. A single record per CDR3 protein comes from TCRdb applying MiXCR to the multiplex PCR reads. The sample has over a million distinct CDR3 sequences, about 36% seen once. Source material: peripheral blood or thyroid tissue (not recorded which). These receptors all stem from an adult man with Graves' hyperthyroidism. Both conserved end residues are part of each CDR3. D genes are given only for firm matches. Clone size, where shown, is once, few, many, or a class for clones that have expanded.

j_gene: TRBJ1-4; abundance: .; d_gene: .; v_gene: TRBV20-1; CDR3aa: CSARRGAPEKLFF; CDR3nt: TGCAGTGCCAGAAGGGGCGCGCCTGAAAAACTGTTTTTT
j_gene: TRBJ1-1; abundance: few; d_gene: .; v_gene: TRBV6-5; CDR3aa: CASSYRRGTEESTEAFF; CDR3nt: TGTGCCAGCAGTTACCGGCGGGGCACGGAGGAGAGCACTGAAGCTTTCTTT
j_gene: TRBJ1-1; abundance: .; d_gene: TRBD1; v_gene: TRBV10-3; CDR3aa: CAIGRTGGRNTEAFF; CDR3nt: TGTGCCATCGGCCGGACAGGGGGTAGGAACACTGAAGCTTTCTTT
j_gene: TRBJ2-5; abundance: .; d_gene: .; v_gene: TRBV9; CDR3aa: CASGAGMETQYF; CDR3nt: TGTGCCAGCGGGGCGGGGATGGAGACCCAGTACTTC
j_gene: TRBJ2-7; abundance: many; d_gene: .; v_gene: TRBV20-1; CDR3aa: CSASSRDQREQYF; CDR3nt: TGCAGTGCTAGTTCCAGGGATCAGCGCGAGCAGTACTTC
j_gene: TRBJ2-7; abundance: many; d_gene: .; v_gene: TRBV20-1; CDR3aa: CSARDGWDTYYEQYF; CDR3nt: TGCAGTGCTAGAGATGGGTGGGACACCTACTACGAGCAGTACTTC
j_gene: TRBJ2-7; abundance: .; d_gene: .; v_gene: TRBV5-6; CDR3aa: CASSLAGRGISYEQYF; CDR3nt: TGTGCCAGCAGCTTGGCGGGTCGCGGGATCTCCTACGAGCAGTACTTC
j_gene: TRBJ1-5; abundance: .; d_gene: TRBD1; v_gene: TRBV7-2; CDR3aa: CASSPRTGRYREPQHF; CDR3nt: TGTGCCAGCAGCCCGCGGACAGGGAGGTACAGGGAGCCCCAGCATTTT
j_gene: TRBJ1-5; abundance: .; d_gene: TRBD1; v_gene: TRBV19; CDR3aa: CASSSGTGTDQPQHF; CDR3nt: TGTGCCAGTAGTTCCGGGACAGGGACCGATCAGCCCCAGCATTTT
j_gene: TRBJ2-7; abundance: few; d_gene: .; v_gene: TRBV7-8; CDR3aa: CASSLPDRSYEQYF; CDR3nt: TGTGCCAGCAGTTTACCCGACAGATCCTACGAGCAGTACTTC
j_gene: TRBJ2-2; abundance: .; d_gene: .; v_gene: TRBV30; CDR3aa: CAWKDGELFF; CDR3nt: TGTGCCTGGAAAGACGGGGAGCTGTTTTTT
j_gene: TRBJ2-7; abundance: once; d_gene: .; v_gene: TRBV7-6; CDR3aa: CASSRDGGLEDEQYF; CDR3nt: TGTGCCAGCAGCCGCGACGGAGGGCTGGAGGACGAGCAGTACTTC
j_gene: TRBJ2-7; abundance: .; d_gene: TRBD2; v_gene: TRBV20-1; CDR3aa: CSAEDGTSGTF; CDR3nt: TGCAGTGCTGAAGACGGGACTAGCGGGACCTTC
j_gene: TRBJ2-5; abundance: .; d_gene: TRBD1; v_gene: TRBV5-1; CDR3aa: CACSVARDRGPTF; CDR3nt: TGCGCCTGCAGCGTAGCCCGGGACAGGGGGCCTACTTTC
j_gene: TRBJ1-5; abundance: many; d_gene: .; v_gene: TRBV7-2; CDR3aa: CASSLWPGNQPQHF; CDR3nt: TGTGCCAGCAGCTTATGGCCCGGGAATCAGCCCCAGCATTTT
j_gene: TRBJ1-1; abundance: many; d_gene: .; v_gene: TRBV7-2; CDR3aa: CASSLDTGLWTEAFF; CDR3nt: TGTGCCAGCAGCTTAGATACGGGTTTATGGACTGAAGCTTTCTTT
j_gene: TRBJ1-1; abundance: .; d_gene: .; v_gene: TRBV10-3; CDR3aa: CASSYHSDDTEAFF; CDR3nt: TGTGCCAGCAGTTACCACTCGGACGACACTGAAGCTTTCTTT
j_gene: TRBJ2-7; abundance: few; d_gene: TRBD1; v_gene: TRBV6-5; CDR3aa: CASSYFAAGTATSYEQYF; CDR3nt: TGTGCCAGCAGTTACTTCGCGGCTGGGACAGCGACATCCTACGAGCAGTACTTC
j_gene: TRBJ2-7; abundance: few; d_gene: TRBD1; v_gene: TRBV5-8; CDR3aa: CASSPDRATYRSYEQYF; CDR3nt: TGTGCCAGCAGCCCGGACAGGGCGACCTACCGGTCCTACGAGCAGTACTTC
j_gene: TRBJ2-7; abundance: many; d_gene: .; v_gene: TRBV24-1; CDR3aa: CATSDVYEQYF; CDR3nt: TGTGCCACCAGTGACGTCTACGAGCAGTACTTC
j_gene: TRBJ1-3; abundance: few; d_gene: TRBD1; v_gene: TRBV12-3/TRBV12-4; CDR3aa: CASSSRDRLSSGNTIYF; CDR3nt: TGTGCCAGCAGTTCCCGGGACAGGCTAAGCTCTGGAAACACCATATATTTT
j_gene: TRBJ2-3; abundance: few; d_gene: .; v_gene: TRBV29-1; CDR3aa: CSAVGYSTDTQYF; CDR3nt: TGCAGCGCTGTTGGATATTCGACAGATACGCAGTATTTT
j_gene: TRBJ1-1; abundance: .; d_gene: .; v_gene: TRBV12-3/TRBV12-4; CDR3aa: CASSGDPRDSRYTEAFF; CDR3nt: TGTGCCAGCAGCGGCGACCCCAGGGATTCTCGGTACACTGAAGCTTTCTTT
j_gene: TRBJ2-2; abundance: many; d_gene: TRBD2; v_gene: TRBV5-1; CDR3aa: CASSPSGSETGELFF; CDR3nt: TGCGCCAGCAGCCCTAGCGGGAGTGAGACCGGGGAGCTGTTTTTT
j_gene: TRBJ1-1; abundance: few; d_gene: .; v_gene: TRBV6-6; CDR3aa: CASGGGAAEAFF; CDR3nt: TGTGCCAGCGGGGGGGGAGCGGCTGAAGCTTTCTTT
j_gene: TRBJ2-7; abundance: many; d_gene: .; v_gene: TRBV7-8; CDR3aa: CASSSSGSITYEQYF; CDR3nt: TGTGCCAGCAGCAGTAGCGGAAGCATAACCTACGAGCAGTACTTC
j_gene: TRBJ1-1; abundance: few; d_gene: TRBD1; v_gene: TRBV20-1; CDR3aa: CSTKYRGTEAFF; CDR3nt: TGCAGTACAAAATACAGGGGGACTGAAGCTTTCTTT
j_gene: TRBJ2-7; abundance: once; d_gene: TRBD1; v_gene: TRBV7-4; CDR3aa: CASSHSLNPTGALYEQYF; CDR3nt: TGTGCCAGCAGCCACTCCCTCAACCCGACAGGGGCCCTCTACGAGCAGTACTTC
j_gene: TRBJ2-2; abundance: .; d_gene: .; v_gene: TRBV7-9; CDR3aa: CASSLWVGEGPNTGELFF; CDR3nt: TGTGCCAGCAGCTTATGGGTCGGTGAAGGTCCGAACACCGGGGAGCTGTTTTTT
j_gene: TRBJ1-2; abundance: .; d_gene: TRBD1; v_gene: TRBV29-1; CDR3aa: CSAEGPTGVDTF; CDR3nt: TGCAGCGCGGAGGGGCCGACAGGGGTAGACACCTTC
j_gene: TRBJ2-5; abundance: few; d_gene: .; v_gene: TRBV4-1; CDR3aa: CASSHLGRSPSQETQYF; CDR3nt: TGCGCCAGCAGCCACCTAGGTAGGAGCCCCTCCCAAGAGACCCAGTACTTC
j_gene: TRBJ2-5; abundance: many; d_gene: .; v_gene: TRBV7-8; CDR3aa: CASSNRVDQETQYF; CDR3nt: TGTGCCAGCAGCAACAGGGTCGACCAAGAGACCCAGTACTTC
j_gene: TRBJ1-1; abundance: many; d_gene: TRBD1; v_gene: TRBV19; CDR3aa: CASSIHDRDTEAFF; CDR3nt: TGTGCCAGTAGTATACATGACAGGGACACTGAAGCTTTCTTT